The T cell receptor beta chain described here comes from a study of blood T cells in healthy people across ages. Study overall: Template switching recovered approximately one barcoded beta molecule for every two T cells.

V lost 7 bases and J lost 7, with 8 bases in between. This CDR3 has 11 residues. With a J-beta primer mix and a sample-barcoded 5' primer, a second PCR ran about 7 to 12 cycles. TCRdb used MiXCR to reprocess the 5' RACE reads, holding one entry per CDR3 protein. The top ten clones hold 18% of a sample with more than 500,000 distinct CDR3 sequences, 27% of them seen once. Sequencing used blood. This TCR was recovered from a woman between 70 and 85 years old in good health. V gene TRBV12-3 or TRBV12-4 combines with J gene TRBJ2-1, with D perhaps TRBD2 (6 bases). The CDR3 DNA reads TGTGCCAGCACTCGGGGGAATGAGCAGTTCTTC. Protein sequence: CASTRGNEQFF.